This TCR beta chain was documented in a study of cytomegalovirus exposure and HLA in healthy donors. Study-level points and caveats: An analysis done earlier found most TCR beta V segments productive about 87% or about 30% of the time. Sequence variants that were highly shared formed a cluster that was likely a sequencing artifact.

PCR amplification relied on 60 Vbeta primers (plus 13 Jbeta primers). In the original workflow: Approximately 79 million unique TCR beta chains, some 9.9 million of them shared, were counted by a later analysis. Data came from immunoSEQ multiplex PCR; TCRdb stores just in-frame clones and leaves some out. D and trimming come from the DNA, and the V and J calls and clone size come from that table. The table lists around 53,000 clones, around 70% of them singletons, with roughly 2.9% in the top ten. Comment on this clone: Its antigen is as yet unknown.

Per the germline V gene, CDR1 is SGHRS and CDR2 is YFSETQ. The CDR3 runs to 15 residues. Between the trimmed V and J ends, which lost 7 bases and 2 bases, there was a span of 16 bases. The clonotype was recovered from a man between 18 and 29 years old in good health and CMV-seronegative. This rearrangement joins TRBV5-1 to TRBJ2-1, with D maybe TRBD1 (8 bases). The material sequenced was PBMCs. CDR3 in amino acids: CASATGGATYNEQFF. The CDR3 DNA reads TGCGCCAGCGCAACAGGGGGGGCTACCTACAATGAGCAGTTCTTC.